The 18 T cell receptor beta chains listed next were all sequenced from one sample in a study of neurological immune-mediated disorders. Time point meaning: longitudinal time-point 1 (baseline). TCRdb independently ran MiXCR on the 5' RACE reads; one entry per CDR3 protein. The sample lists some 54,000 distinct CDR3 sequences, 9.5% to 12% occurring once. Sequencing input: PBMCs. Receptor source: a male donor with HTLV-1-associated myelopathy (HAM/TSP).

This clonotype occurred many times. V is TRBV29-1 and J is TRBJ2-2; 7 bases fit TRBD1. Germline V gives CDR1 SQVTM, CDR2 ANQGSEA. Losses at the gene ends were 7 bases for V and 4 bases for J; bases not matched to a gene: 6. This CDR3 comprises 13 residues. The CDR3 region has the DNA TGCAGCGCCCGACAGGGTATCACCGGGGAGCTGTTTTTT. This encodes CSARQGITGELFF.

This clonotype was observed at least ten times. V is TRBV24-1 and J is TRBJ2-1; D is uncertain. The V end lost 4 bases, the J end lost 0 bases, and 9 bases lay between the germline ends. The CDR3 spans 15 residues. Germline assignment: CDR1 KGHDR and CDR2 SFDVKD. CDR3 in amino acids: CATSESGYSYNEQFF. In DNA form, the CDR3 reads TGTGCCACCAGTGAATCAGGTTACTCCTACAATGAGCAGTTCTTC.

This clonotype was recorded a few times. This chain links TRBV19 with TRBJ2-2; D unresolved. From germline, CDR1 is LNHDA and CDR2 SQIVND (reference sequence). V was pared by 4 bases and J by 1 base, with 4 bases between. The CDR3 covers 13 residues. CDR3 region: CASSNKNTGELFF. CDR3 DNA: TGTGCCAGTAGTAACAAGAACACCGGGGAGCTGTTTTTT.

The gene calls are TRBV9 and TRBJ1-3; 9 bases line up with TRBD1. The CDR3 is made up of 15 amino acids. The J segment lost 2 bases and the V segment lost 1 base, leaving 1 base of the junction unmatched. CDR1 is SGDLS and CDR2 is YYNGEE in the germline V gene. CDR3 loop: CASSVRQGAGNTIYF. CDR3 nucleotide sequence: TGTGCCAGCAGCGTAAGACAGGGGGCTGGAAACACCATATATTTT.

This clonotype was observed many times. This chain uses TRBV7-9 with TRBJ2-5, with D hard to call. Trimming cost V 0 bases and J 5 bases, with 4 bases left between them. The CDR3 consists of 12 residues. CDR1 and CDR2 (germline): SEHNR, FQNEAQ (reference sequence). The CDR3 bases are TGTGCCAGCAGCTTAGCGGCGGAGACCCAGTACTTC. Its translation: CASSLAAETQYF. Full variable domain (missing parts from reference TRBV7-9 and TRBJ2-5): DTGVSQNPRHKITKRGQNVTFRCDPISEHNRLYWYRQTLGQGPEFLTYFQNEAQLEKSRLLSDRFSAERPKGSFSTLEIQRTEQGDSAMYLCASSLAAETQYFGPGTRLLVL.

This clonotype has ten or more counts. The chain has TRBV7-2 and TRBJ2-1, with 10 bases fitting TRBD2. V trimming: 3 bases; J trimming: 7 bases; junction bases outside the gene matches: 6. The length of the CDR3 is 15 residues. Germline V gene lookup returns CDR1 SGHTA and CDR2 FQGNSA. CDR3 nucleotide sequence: TGTGCCAGCAGCTTGCTAGCGGGGGATACAAATGAGCAGTTCTTC. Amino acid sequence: CASSLLAGDTNEQFF.

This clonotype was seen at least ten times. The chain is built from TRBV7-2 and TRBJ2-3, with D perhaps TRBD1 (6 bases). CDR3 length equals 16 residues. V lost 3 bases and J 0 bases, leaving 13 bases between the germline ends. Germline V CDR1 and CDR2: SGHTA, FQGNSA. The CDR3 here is CASSLAGTPSTDTQYF. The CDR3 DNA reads TGTGCCAGCAGCTTGGCCGGGACACCAAGCACAGATACGCAGTATTTT. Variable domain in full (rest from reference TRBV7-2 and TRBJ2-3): GAGVSQSPSNKVTEKGKDVELRCDPISGHTALYWYRQSLGQGLEFLIYFQGNSAPDKSGLPSDRFSAERTGGSVSTLTIQRTQQEDSAVYLCASSLAGTPSTDTQYFGPGTRLTVL.

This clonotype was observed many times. The CDR3 loop is CASSSGHPKYF. CDR3 DNA: TGTGCCAGCAGCTCTGGACATCCTAAGTACTTC. V and J are TRBV7-9 and TRBJ2-7; a possible D gene is TRBD1 (5 bases). The CDR3 loop spans 11 amino acids. V was shortened by 4 bases and J by 11 bases, with 12 bases between the two germline ends. The V gene's germline CDR1 is SEHNR and CDR2 FQNEAQ (reference sequence).

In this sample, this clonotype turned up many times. CDR3 DNA sequence: TGTGCCAGCAGCGTTAAACAGGGGGATTCACCCCTCCACTTT. Its protein is CASSVKQGDSPLHF. The chain joins TRBV9 to TRBJ1-6; 8 nucleotides align to TRBD1. The V segment lost 2 bases and the J segment 8 bases; nucleotides outside the gene matches: 3. Germline-derived CDR1 and CDR2 are SGDLS and YYNGEE. This CDR3 comprises 14 residues.

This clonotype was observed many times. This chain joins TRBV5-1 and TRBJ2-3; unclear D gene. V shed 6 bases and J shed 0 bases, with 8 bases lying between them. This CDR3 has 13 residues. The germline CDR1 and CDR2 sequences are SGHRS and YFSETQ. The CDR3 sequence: CASTAGSTDTQYF. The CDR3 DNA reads TGCGCCAGCACCGCCGGGAGCACAGATACGCAGTATTTT. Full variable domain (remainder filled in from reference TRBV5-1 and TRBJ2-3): KAGVTQTPRYLIKTRGQQVTLSCSPISGHRSVSWYQQTPGQGLQFLFEYFSETQRNKGNFPGRFSGRQFSNSRSEMNVSTLELGDSALYLCASTAGSTDTQYFGPGTRLTVL.

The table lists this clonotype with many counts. The CDR3 DNA reads as TGTGCCATCAGTCAAGACAATGAGCAGTTCTTC. It codes for CAISQDNEQFF. The chain couples TRBV10-3 to TRBJ2-1, with D unresolved. Trimming cost V 5 bases and J 5 bases, with 4 bases left between them. Germline CDR1 and CDR2: ENHRY and SYGVKD. CDR3 size: 11 residues.

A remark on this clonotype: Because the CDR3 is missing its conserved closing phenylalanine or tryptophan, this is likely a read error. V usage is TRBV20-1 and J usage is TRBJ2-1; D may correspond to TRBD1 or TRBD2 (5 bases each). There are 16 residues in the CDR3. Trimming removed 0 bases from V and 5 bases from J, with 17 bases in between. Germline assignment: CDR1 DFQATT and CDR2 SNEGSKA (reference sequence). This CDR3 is CSAREGVALPHNEQFL. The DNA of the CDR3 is TGCAGTGCTAGAGAGGGGGTGGCCCTCCCGCACAATGAGCAGTTCTTG.

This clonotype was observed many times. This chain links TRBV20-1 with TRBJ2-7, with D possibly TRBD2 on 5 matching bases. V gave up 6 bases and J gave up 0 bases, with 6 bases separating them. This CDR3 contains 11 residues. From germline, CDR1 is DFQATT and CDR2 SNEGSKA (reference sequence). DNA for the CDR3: TGCAGTGCAGGGAGCTCCTACGAGCAGTACTTC. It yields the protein CSAGSSYEQYF.

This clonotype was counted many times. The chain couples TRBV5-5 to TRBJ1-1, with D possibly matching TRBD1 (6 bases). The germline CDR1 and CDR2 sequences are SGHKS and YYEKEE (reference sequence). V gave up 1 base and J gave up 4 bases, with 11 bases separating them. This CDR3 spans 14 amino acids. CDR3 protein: CASSLTGSSTEAFF. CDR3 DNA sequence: TGTGCCAGCAGCTTGACAGGGTCGAGCACTGAAGCTTTCTTT.

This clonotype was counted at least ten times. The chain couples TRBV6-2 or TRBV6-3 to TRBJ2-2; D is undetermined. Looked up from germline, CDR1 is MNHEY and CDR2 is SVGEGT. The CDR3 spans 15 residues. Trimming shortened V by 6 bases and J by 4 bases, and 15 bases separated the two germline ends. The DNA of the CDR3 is TGTGCCAGCAGACCGGGCCCTCCTAGCACCGGGGAGCTGTTTTTT. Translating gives CASRPGPPSTGELFF.

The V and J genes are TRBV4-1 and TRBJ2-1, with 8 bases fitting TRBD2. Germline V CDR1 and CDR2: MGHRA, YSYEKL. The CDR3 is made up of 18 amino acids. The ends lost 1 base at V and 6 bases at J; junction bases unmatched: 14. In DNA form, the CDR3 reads TGCGCCAGCAGCCAAGTAGGGTTAAAGCGGGGGACCCCCAATGAGCAGTTCTTC. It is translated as CASSQVGLKRGTPNEQFF.

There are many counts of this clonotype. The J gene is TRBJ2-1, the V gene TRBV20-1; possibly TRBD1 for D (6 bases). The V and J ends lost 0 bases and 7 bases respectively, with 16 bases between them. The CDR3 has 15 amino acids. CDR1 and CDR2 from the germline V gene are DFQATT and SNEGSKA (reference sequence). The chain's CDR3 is CSARDTRGLGNEQFF. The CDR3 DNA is TGCAGTGCTAGAGATACCAGGGGCCTAGGGAATGAGCAGTTCTTC.

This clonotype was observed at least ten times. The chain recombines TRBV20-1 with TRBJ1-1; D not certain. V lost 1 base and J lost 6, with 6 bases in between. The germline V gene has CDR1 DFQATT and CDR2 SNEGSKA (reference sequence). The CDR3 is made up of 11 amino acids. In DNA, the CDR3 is TGCAGTGCTAGAGGGCAAGCTGAAGCTTTCTTT. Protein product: CSARGQAEAFF.